The rows below give T cell receptor beta chains drawn from one sample of a study of T cell repertoires in cytomegalovirus infection. Via MiXCR, TCRdb re-called the reads, giving one row per CDR3 protein. The table records hundreds of thousands of distinct CDR3 sequences, around a third of them present only once. These TCRs are of unknown antigen specificity. Sequencing used cultured PBMCs, obtained from culture after CMV antigen stimulation. These receptors came from a human donor in good health (CMV status not recorded). Some clones in this sample may be carry-over from other donors' samples. The CDR3 runs from the conserved cysteine through the conserved F or W. A D gene is named only where the DNA matches it firmly. Size is stated for part of the rows, as once, few or many counts, or as a class when the clone is expanded.

>TRBV7-8|TRBD2|many|TRBJ2-1
CASSLASGVASGQEQFF
TGTGCCAGCAGCTTAGCTTCGGGGGTGGCTAGCGGCCAAGAGCAGTTCTTC
>TRBV7-9|.|few|TRBJ1-4
CASSAGTGRNEKLFF
TGTGCCAGCAGCGCAGGGACCGGGAGGAATGAAAAACTGTTTTTT
>TRBV4-1|.|.|TRBJ1-2
CASSQELGFSVGYTF
TGCGCCAGCAGCCAAGAGCTAGGGTTCAGTGTAGGCTACACCTTC
>TRBV7-8|.|many|TRBJ2-7
CASSLIAREQYF
TGTGCCAGCAGCTTAATTGCGCGGGAGCAGTACTTC
>TRBV20-1|.|.|TRBJ1-4
CSARDPEKLFF
TGCAGTGCTAGAGACCCTGAAAAACTGTTTTTT
>TRBV6-1|TRBD1|few|TRBJ2-3
CASSNPRDRVTDTQYF
TGTGCCAGCAGTAACCCCCGGGACAGGGTCACAGATACGCAGTATTTT
>TRBV18|.|.|TRBJ2-3
CASSPSPSPDTQYF
TGTGCCAGCTCACCTTCCCCTAGCCCAGATACGCAGTATTTT
>TRBV7-8|TRBD2|few|TRBJ2-7
CASSLVGLAGGGGRKQYF
TGTGCCAGCAGCTTAGTAGGACTAGCGGGAGGAGGAGGTAGGAAGCAGTACTTC
>TRBV2|TRBD2|.|TRBJ2-1
CASTKEGLAVGEQFF
TGTGCCAGCACCAAGGAGGGACTAGCGGTTGGTGAGCAGTTCTTC
>TRBV12-3/TRBV12-4|.|.|TRBJ2-1
CASSYGGMGFF
TGTGCCAGCAGTTACGGCGGGATGGGGTTCTTC
>TRBV12-3/TRBV12-4|.|few|TRBJ2-7
CASSRQPLTYEQYF
TGTGCCAGCAGTCGCCAGCCACTTACCTACGAGCAGTACTTC
>TRBV19|TRBD1|.|TRBJ2-5
CASSIDQGAQETQYF
TGTGCCAGTAGTATAGATCAGGGGGCCCAAGAGACCCAGTACTTC
>TRBV19|.|few|TRBJ2-5
CASSTGPLGTQYF
TGTGCCAGTAGTACGGGTCCACTCGGGACCCAGTACTTC
>TRBV20-1|.|few|TRBJ2-5
CSARWGSQETQYF
TGCAGTGCTAGATGGGGAAGCCAAGAGACCCAGTACTTC
>TRBV12-3/TRBV12-4|.|.|TRBJ1-2
CASTLRGYTF
TGTGCCAGCACTCTCCGGGGCTACACCTTC
>TRBV3-1|.|.|TRBJ1-5
CASSQGPGNQPQHF
TGTGCCAGCAGCCAGGGTCCCGGCAATCAGCCCCAGCATTTT
>TRBV6-6|.|.|TRBJ2-7
CASSYSDWGRNEQYF
TGTGCCAGCAGTTACTCAGACTGGGGGCGGAACGAGCAGTACTTC
>TRBV20-1|TRBD1|.|TRBJ2-5
CSASLTGQETQYF
TGCAGTGCTAGCCTGACAGGGCAAGAGACCCAGTACTTC
>TRBV19|TRBD2|.|TRBJ2-7
CASSTTGLDYEQYF
TGTGCCAGTAGTACGACCGGACTAGACTACGAGCAGTACTTC
>TRBV5-6|.|many|TRBJ2-7
CASSLFRSYEQYF
TGTGCCAGCAGCCTTTTTAGGTCCTACGAGCAGTACTTC
>TRBV2|.|.|TRBJ2-3
CASTPEGDTQYF
TGTGCCAGCACCCCCGAGGGGGATACGCAGTATTTT
>TRBV5-1|TRBD2|few|TRBJ2-6
CASSWGLAGENSGANVLTF
TGCGCCAGCAGCTGGGGACTAGCGGGGGAGAACTCTGGGGCCAACGTCCTGACTTTC
>TRBV5-4|.|.|TRBJ2-3
CASYGADTQYF
TGTGCCAGCTACGGGGCAGATACGCAGTATTTT
>TRBV7-7|TRBD2|.|TRBJ2-1
CASSPGGSGFGREQFF
TGTGCCAGCAGCCCCGGGGGTAGCGGGTTCGGGCGTGAGCAGTTCTTC
>TRBV7-4|.|.|TRBJ1-1
CAGGRLNTEAFF
TGTGCCGGGGGGAGGCTGAACACTGAAGCTTTCTTT
>TRBV7-9|TRBD2|few|TRBJ2-4
CATLGAGDIQYF
TGTGCCACGCTTGGCGCGGGAGACATTCAGTACTTC
>TRBV29-1|TRBD1|.|TRBJ2-1
CSVTDRGDGNEQFF
TGCAGCGTTACAGACAGGGGCGACGGCAATGAGCAGTTCTTC
>TRBV7-2|.|few|TRBJ2-2
CASSNRQFLNTGELFF
TGTGCCAGCAGCAACAGACAGTTCCTGAACACCGGGGAGCTGTTTTTT
>TRBV20-1|.|.|TRBJ1-5
CSAAEDGDQPQHF
TGCAGTGCGGCCGAAGATGGCGATCAGCCCCAGCATTTT
>TRBV5-8|.|.|TRBJ2-1
CASSLERVRVDEQFF
TGTGCCAGCAGCTTGGAACGGGTTAGGGTCGATGAGCAGTTCTTC
>TRBV12-3/TRBV12-4|.|few|TRBJ1-2
CASSSGSGGYTF
TGTGCCAGCAGTTCCGGGTCGGGGGGCTACACCTTC
>TRBV28|TRBD1|.|TRBJ2-7
CASSLGRGPGEQYF
TGTGCCAGCAGTTTAGGCAGGGGGCCGGGCGAGCAGTACTTC
>TRBV14|.|.|TRBJ2-1
CASSQVPDEQFF
TGTGCCAGCAGCCAAGTCCCGGATGAGCAGTTCTTC
>TRBV7-2|TRBD1|few|TRBJ1-5
CASSPRDRRQPQHF
TGTGCCAGCAGCCCGCGGGACAGACGTCAGCCCCAGCATTTT
>TRBV7-8|.|.|TRBJ2-5
CASSFPGDQETQYF
TGTGCCAGCAGCTTCCCGGGGGACCAAGAGACCCAGTACTTC
>TRBV6-6|TRBD1|.|TRBJ2-5
CASSEGQNQETQYF
TGTGCCAGCAGTGAGGGACAGAATCAAGAGACCCAGTACTTC
>TRBV4-3|.|.|TRBJ1-2
CASSQERQAIYGYTF
TGCGCCAGCAGCCAAGAGAGGCAGGCGATCTATGGCTACACCTTC
>TRBV7-8|.|once|TRBJ2-3
CASSVAVDSTDTQYF
TGTGCCAGCAGCGTCGCCGTAGATAGCACAGATACGCAGTATTTT
>TRBV7-8|TRBD1|many|TRBJ2-5
CASSPGQGGGETQYF
TGTGCCAGCAGCCCCGGACAGGGCGGAGGGGAGACCCAGTACTTC
>TRBV11-2|.|few|TRBJ2-7
CASSQDTLVGVYEQYF
TGTGCCAGCAGCCAAGACACGTTGGTTGGTGTCTACGAGCAGTACTTC
>TRBV5-1|TRBD1|.|TRBJ1-6
CASATGGNSPLHF
TGCGCCAGCGCGACAGGGGGTAATTCACCCCTCCACTTT
>TRBV29-1|.|few|TRBJ2-2
CSVGGNTGELFF
TGCAGCGTGGGGGGGAACACCGGGGAGCTGTTTTTT
>TRBV7-2|.|many|TRBJ1-2
CASSLDPNDYGYTF
TGTGCCAGCAGCTTGGACCCAAATGACTATGGCTACACCTTC
>TRBV7-7|.|many|TRBJ1-1
CASSPPYTNTEAFF
TGTGCCAGCAGCCCCCCATACACGAACACTGAAGCTTTCTTT
>TRBV6-5|TRBD2|once|TRBJ2-3
CASSRSGDSHPQYF
TGTGCCAGCAGTCGTAGCGGGGACTCCCATCCGCAGTATTTT
>TRBV27|.|few|TRBJ2-1
CASTNPTAEKTNEQFF
TGTGCCAGCACCAACCCCACGGCGGAAAAAACCAATGAGCAGTTCTTC
>TRBV20-1|.|.|TRBJ1-2
CSARDLRGYTF
TGCAGTGCCCGGGACCTACGGGGCTACACCTTC
>TRBV12-3/TRBV12-4|TRBD2|.|TRBJ2-1
CASSLSRAGLAGGRNEQFF
TGTGCCAGCAGTTTAAGCCGCGCGGGACTAGCGGGAGGCCGAAATGAGCAGTTCTTC
>TRBV7-9|TRBD1|few|TRBJ1-1
CASSLVGTVF
TGTGCCAGCAGCTTAGTCGGGACAGTTTTT